The 15 T cell receptor beta chains listed next were all sequenced from one sample in a study of blood T cell repertoires in COVID-19. Sequencing was performed with immunoSEQ multiplex PCR; in TCRdb, only in-frame clones are kept and a portion is missing. The profile covers about 320,000 clones, with roughly 90% appearing a single time and 5% to 7% taken by the ten largest. The material sequenced was peripheral blood. Every receptor here comes from a man between 18 and 29 years old who had recovered from COVID-19.

This clone was seen just once. This chain uses TRBV27 with TRBJ1-2; 7 bases match TRBD1. Per germline, CDR1 MNHEY and CDR2 SMNVEV (reference sequence). This CDR3 spans 15 amino acids. The V gene end was trimmed by 6 bases and the J gene end by 3 bases; junction bases not matched to a gene: 10. Here the CDR3 DNA reads TGTGCCAGCAGCCCAACGACAGGGATTGACTATGGCTACACCTTC. It translates to CASSPTTGIDYGYTF.

The rearrangement links TRBV25-1 to TRBJ2-7, with TRBD2 as a possible D gene (6 bases). The length of the CDR3 is 13 residues. V was clipped by 0 bases and J by 6 bases, with 9 bases between them. In germline, CDR1 is MGHDK, CDR2 SYGVNS. The CDR3 DNA sequence: TGTGCCAGCAGTGAATATGGAGGGACCGAGCAGTACTTC. Residues: CASSEYGGTEQYF.

The V gene is TRBV6-2 or TRBV6-3, the J gene TRBJ2-7; TRBD1 agrees at 10 bases. The V gene end was trimmed by 0 bases and the J gene end by 6 bases; junction bases not matched to a gene: 5. This CDR3 spans 15 amino acids. The germline gives CDR1 MNHEY, CDR2 SVGEGT. The CDR3 loop reads CASSYSGQGLSEQYF. CDR3 DNA: TGTGCCAGCAGTTACTCGGGACAGGGGCTTAGCGAGCAGTACTTC.

The rearrangement uses TRBV7-3 and TRBJ2-7, with 7 bases fitting TRBD1. This CDR3 comprises 13 residues. Germline CDR1 and CDR2: SGHTA and FQGTGA. Trimming removed 5 bases from V and 7 bases from J; junction bases left unmatched: 8. In nucleotides, the CDR3 is TGTGCCAGCAGCGGACAGGTTCTGGGTGAGCAGTACTTC. The encoded protein is CASSGQVLGEQYF.

This clone came up a few times. The chain carries TRBV7-9 and TRBJ2-1; D is uncertain. Germline V CDR1 and CDR2: SEHNR, FQNEAQ (reference sequence). This CDR3 region has 12 residues. Trimming took 5 bases from V and 9 from J, leaving 11 bases between them. CDR3 nucleotides: TGTGCCAGCAGCCCGGGTGGCGGTGAGCAGTTCTTC. Its translation: CASSPGGGEQFF.

The rearrangement joins TRBV2 to TRBJ1-5, with 7 bases that match TRBD1. Germline trimming cut 8 bases from V and 2 bases from J; bases unmatched to any gene: 6. The CDR3 totals 14 residues. The germline CDR1 and CDR2 sequences are SNHLY and FYNNEI. As DNA, the CDR3 is TGTGCCAGCGCGACCAGGGGGGGCAATCAGCCCCAGCATTTT. This translates into CASATRGGNQPQHF.

The chain carries TRBV20-1 and TRBJ1-5, with D perhaps TRBD1 (6 bases). Per germline, CDR1 DFQATT and CDR2 SNEGSKA (reference sequence). The CDR3 covers 17 residues. Trimming took 3 bases from V and 0 from J, leaving 18 bases between them. The CDR3 DNA reads TGCAGTGCTAGTGGGCCGGGGGGCACAAATAGCAATCAGCCCCAGCATTTT. This gives the protein CSASGPGGTNSNQPQHF.

V is TRBV5-4 and J is TRBJ1-1, with 8 bases identical to TRBD1. J gave up 1 base and V 5 bases, and 7 bases lay outside the gene matches. There are 15 residues in the CDR3. Germline CDR1 and CDR2: SGHNT and YYREEE (reference sequence). This chain's CDR3 is CASSRYRGENTEAFF. DNA for the CDR3: TGTGCCAGCAGTCGCTACAGGGGGGAGAACACTGAAGCTTTCTTT.

The V call is TRBV14, the J call TRBJ1-5; D ambiguous. Trimming pared 3 bases from V and 4 bases from J, leaving 7 bases between. Germline V gene data show CDR1 as SGHDN and CDR2 as FVKESK. The CDR3 totals 13 residues. CDR3 nucleotide sequence: TGTGCCAGCAGCCACAACTCTAATCAGCCCCAGCATTTT. Protein product: CASSHNSNQPQHF.

Only one count was recorded for this clone. V usage is TRBV5-1 and J usage is TRBJ2-7; TRBD1 matches 8 bases. Germline V lookup: CDR1 SGHRS, CDR2 YFSETQ. CDR3 length equals 16 residues. The V and J ends lost 1 base and 5 bases, in that order; junction bases with no gene match: 11. The CDR3 is CASSLFWTGRINEQYF. As DNA, the CDR3 is TGCGCCAGCAGCTTGTTCTGGACAGGGAGGATCAACGAGCAGTACTTC.

The chain carries TRBV25-1 and TRBJ2-5, with 7 bases matching TRBD2. The CDR3 runs to 16 residues. V shed 1 base and J 3 bases; nucleotides not matched to a gene: 8. Germline V gene data show CDR1 as MGHDK and CDR2 as SYGVNS. CDR3 nucleotide sequence: TGTGCCAGCAGTGAATCGGGGGGAGGGGTAGAAGAGACCCAGTACTTC. Translation: CASSESGGGVEETQYF.

The chain links TRBV12-3 or TRBV12-4 to TRBJ2-7, with 9 bases aligning to TRBD1. V was pared by 8 bases and J by 4 bases, with 6 bases of the junction left unmatched. The CDR3 consists of 13 residues. CDR3 amino acids: CASGTGGVYEQYF. The CDR3 DNA follows: TGTGCCAGCGGTACAGGGGGCGTGTACGAGCAGTACTTC.

The V and J genes are TRBV9 and TRBJ1-1; the D is unclear. V lost 0 bases to trimming and J lost 5 bases, with 17 bases between them. This CDR3 is built from 16 residues. Germline CDR1 SGDLS, CDR2 YYNGEE. The DNA of the CDR3 is TGTGCCAGCAGCGTAGGTCAGGCCCCAACGGGGACTGAAGCTTTCTTT. Translation gives CASSVGQAPTGTEAFF.

The chain combines TRBV6-5 with TRBJ1-2; perhaps TRBD1 as D (5 bases). The CDR3 has 14 amino acids. V was cut by 6 bases and J by 7 bases, with 18 bases left in between. Germline assignment: CDR1 MNHEY and CDR2 SVGAGI. The CDR3 DNA reads TGTGCCAGCAGGGATTACGCGGGGACTGGTGGCTACACCTTC. Translating gives CASRDYAGTGGYTF.

This clone has a handful of counts. CDR3: CASSITSGQLNYGYTF. CDR3 nucleotides: TGTGCCAGCAGCATAACTTCGGGACAACTCAACTATGGCTACACCTTC. The genes are TRBV5-6 and TRBJ1-2, with TRBD1 as a possible D gene (6 bases). Between the trimmed V and J ends, which lost 4 bases and 2 bases, there was a span of 18 bases. Germline loops: CDR1 SGHDT, CDR2 YYEEEE. This CDR3 spans 16 amino acids.